The 13 T cell receptor beta chains below come from one sample, sequenced in a study of radiation and T cells in renal cell carcinoma. Time point noted: blood 2 weeks post-SBRT. Treatment given: 15 Gy SBRT to primary tumor, nephrectomy 4 weeks later. Only in-frame clones appear in the TCRdb table, and some are missing; sequencing was by immunoSEQ multiplex PCR. This table has roughly 60,000 clones, around three quarters appearing once. The source material was blood, sampled from a patient whose treatment included radiotherapy and nephrectomy. The receptor set was obtained from a man in his 60s with renal cell carcinoma.

CDR3 protein: CASSQTTGLLRNEQFF. CDR3 DNA sequence: TGTGCCAGCAGCCAAACTACAGGACTCCTACGCAATGAGCAGTTCTTC. This chain links TRBV14 with TRBJ2-1; D may correspond to TRBD1 or TRBD2 (5 bases each). V was trimmed by 2 bases and J by 6 bases, leaving 17 bases between them. The CDR3 is 16 amino acids. In germline, CDR1 is SGHDN, CDR2 FVKESK.

V usage is TRBV4-3 and J usage is TRBJ1-1; D is possibly TRBD1 (6 bases). The CDR3 is made up of 15 amino acids. Germline loops: CDR1 LGHNA, CDR2 YSLEER. Trimming shortened V by 1 base and J by 8 bases, and 17 bases separated the two germline ends. CDR3 residues: CASSQARATGKEAFF. CDR3 sequence (DNA): TGCGCCAGCAGCCAAGCGAGGGCCACAGGGAAAGAAGCTTTCTTT.

This clone was picked up one time. This chain connects TRBV27 to TRBJ1-5; 10 bases agree with TRBD1. Per the germline V gene, CDR1 is MNHEY and CDR2 is SMNVEV (reference sequence). V was pared by 5 bases and J by 5 bases, with 6 bases of the junction left unmatched. The CDR3 sequence is 15 residues long. CDR3 bases: TGTGCCAGCAGTCCGGAAGGACAGGGGGATCAGCCCCAGCATTTT. Protein sequence: CASSPEGQGDQPQHF.

The V and J genes are TRBV27 and TRBJ2-1, with TRBD2 matching over 8 bases. The J segment lost 3 bases and the V segment lost 7 bases, leaving 8 bases of the junction unmatched. The CDR3 is 15 residues long. Germline V CDR1 and CDR2: MNHEY, SMNVEV (reference sequence). The CDR3 DNA reads as TGTGCCAGCAAGAAGCGGGAGTTTTTCTACAATGAGCAGTTCTTC. Translating gives CASKKREFFYNEQFF.

The chain employs TRBV6-1 and TRBJ2-2; D is undetermined. This CDR3 has 14 amino acids. The V and J ends lost 1 base and 1 base respectively, with 4 bases between them. Germline-derived CDR1 and CDR2 are MNHNS and SASEGT. The CDR3 DNA follows: TGTGCCAGCAGTGAAGGCTGGAACACCGGGGAGCTGTTTTTT. This codes for CASSEGWNTGELFF.

V usage is TRBV7-9 and J usage is TRBJ1-3; D is unresolved. Trimming stripped 0 bases from V and 0 bases from J, with 9 bases between. Germline V gives CDR1 SEHNR, CDR2 FQNEAQ (reference sequence). The CDR3 sequence is 16 residues long. The DNA of the CDR3 is TGTGCCAGCAGCTTAGCGACGCCGTTCTCTGGAAACACCATATATTTT. As protein: CASSLATPFSGNTIYF.

The chain combines TRBV29-1 with TRBJ1-2, with 9 bases lining up with TRBD1. Germline V CDR1 and CDR2: SQVTM, ANQGSEA. The CDR3 covers 17 residues. With V trimmed by 7 bases and J by 6 bases, 21 bases remained unmatched. The CDR3 sequence: CSAWTGVAASRGDGYTF. Written as DNA, the CDR3 is TGCAGCGCTTGGACAGGGGTTGCGGCCTCCCGCGGTGATGGCTACACCTTC.

The CDR3 DNA reads as TGTGCCAGCAGCTTTGCAGGAAATGGCTACACCTTC. Its translation is CASSFAGNGYTF. The chain carries TRBV11-2 and TRBJ1-2; no firm D call. The CDR3 covers 12 residues. The V gene lost 3 bases and the J gene lost 6 bases, with 8 bases spanning the gap. The germline gives CDR1 SGHAT, CDR2 FQNNGV.

The rearrangement links TRBV6-1 to TRBJ2-3; the match to TRBD2 covers 11 bases. Germline V gene data show CDR1 as MNHNS and CDR2 as SASEGT. V lost 4 bases and J lost 0; bases outside the gene matches: 6. CDR3 size: 17 residues. In nucleotides, the CDR3 is TGTGCCAGCAGTGTTAGGACTAGCGGGCGGAGCACAGATACGCAGTATTTT. It codes for CASSVRTSGRSTDTQYF.

The chain employs TRBV7-9 and TRBJ2-6; D perhaps matches TRBD1 (6 bases). This CDR3 has 16 residues. Looked up from germline, CDR1 is SEHNR and CDR2 is FQNEAQ (reference sequence). Trimming pared 5 bases from V and 1 base from J, leaving 12 bases between. This chain's CDR3 is CASSHTQGSGANVLTF. CDR3 sequence (DNA): TGTGCCAGCAGCCATACGCAGGGGTCTGGGGCCAACGTCCTGACTTTC.

The chain uses TRBV7-2 and TRBJ1-2; the D gene is possibly TRBD1 (5 bases). Germline V gene sequence: CDR1 SGHTA, CDR2 FQGNSA. The CDR3 has 14 residues. Trimming pared 1 base from V and 5 bases from J, leaving 11 bases between. The CDR3 sequence is CASSLGRAGYGYTF. CDR3 sequence (DNA): TGTGCCAGCAGCTTAGGCAGGGCCGGGTATGGCTACACCTTC.

The rearrangement links TRBV7-8 to TRBJ2-1; 8 bases agree with TRBD1. V lost 2 bases to trimming and J lost 8 bases; unmatched junction nucleotides: 5. Germline V gives CDR1 SGHVS, CDR2 FQNEAQ. This CDR3 region has 14 residues. The CDR3 is CASSLRTGSDEQFF. The CDR3 bases are TGTGCCAGCAGCTTAAGGACAGGGTCGGATGAGCAGTTCTTC.

The chain joins TRBV5-1 to TRBJ1-1, with D hard to call. The CDR3 totals 15 residues. Trimming removed 4 bases at V and 2 bases at J, with 15 bases between. Germline CDR1 SGHRS, CDR2 YFSETQ. CDR3 in DNA: TGCGCCAGCAGCCCCGGACTAGCGGTTAACACTGAAGCTTTCTTT. It codes for CASSPGLAVNTEAFF.